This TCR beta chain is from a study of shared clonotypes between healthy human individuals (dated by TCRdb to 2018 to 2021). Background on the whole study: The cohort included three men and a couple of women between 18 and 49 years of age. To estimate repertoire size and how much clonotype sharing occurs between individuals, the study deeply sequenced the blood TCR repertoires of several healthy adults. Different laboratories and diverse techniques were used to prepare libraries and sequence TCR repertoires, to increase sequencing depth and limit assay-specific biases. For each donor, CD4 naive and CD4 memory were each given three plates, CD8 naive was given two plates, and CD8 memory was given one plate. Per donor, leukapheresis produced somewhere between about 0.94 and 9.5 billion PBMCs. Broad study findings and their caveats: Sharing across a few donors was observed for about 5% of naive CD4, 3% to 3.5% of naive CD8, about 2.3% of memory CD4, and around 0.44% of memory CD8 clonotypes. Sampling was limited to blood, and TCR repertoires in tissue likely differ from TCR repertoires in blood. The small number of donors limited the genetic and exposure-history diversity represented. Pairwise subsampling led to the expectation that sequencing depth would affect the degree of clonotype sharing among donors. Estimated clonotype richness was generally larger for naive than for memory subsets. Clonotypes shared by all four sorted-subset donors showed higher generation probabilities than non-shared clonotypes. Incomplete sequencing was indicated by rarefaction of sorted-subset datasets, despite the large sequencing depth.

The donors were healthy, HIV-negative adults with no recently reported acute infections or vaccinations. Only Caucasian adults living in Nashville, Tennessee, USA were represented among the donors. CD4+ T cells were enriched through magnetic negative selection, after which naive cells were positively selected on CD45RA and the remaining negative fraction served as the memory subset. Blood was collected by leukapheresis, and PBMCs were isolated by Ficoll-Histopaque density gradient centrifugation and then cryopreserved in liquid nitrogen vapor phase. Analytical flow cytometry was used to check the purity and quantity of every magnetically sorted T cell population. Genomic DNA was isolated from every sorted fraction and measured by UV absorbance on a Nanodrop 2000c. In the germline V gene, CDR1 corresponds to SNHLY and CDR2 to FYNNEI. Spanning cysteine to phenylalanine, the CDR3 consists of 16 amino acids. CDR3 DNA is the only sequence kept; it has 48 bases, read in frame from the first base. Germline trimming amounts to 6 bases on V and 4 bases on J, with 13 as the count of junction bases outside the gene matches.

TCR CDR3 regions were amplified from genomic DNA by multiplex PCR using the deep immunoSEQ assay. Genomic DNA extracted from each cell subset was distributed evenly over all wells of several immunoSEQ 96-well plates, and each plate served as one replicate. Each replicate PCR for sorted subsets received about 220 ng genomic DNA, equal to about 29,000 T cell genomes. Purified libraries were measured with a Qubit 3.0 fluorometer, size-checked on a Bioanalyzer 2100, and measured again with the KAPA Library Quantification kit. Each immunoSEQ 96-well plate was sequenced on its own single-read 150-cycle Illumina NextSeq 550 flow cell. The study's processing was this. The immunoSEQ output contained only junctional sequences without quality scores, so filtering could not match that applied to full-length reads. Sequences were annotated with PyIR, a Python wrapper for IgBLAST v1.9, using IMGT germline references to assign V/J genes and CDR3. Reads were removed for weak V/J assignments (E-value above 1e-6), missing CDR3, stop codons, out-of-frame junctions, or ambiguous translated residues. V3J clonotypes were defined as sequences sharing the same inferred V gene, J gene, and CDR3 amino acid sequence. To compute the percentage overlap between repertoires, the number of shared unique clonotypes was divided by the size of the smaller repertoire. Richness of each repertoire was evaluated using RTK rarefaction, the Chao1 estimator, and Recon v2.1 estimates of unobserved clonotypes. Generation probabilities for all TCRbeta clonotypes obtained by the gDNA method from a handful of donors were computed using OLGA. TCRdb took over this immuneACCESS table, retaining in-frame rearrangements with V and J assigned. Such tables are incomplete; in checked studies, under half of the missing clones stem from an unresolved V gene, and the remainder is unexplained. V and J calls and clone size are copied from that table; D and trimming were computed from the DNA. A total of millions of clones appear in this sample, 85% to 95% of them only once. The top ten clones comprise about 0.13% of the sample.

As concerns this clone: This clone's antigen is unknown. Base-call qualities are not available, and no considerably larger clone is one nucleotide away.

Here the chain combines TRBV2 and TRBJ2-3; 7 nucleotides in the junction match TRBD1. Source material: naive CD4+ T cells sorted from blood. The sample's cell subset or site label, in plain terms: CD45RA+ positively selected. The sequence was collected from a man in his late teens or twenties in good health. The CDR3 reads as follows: CASSVMRGPGSDTQYF. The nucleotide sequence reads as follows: TGTGCCAGCAGCGTCATGAGGGGGCCAGGGTCAGATACGCAGTATTTT.